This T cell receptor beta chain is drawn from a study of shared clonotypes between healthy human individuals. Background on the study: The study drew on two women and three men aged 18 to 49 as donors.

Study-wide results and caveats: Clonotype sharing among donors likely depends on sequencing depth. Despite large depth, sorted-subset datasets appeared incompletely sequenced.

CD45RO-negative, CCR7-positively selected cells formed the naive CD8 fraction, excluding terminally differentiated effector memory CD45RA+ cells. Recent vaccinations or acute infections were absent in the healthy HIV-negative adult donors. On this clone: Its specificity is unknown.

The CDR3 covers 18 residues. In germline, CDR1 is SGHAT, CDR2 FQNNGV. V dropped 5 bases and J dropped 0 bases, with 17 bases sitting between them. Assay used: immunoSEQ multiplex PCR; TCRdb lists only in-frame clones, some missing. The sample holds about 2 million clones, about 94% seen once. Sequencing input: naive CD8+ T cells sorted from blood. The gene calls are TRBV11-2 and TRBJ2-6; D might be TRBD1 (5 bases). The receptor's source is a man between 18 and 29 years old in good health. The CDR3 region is CASSRTWQGNSGANVLTF. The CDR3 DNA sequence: TGTGCCAGCAGCCGTACCTGGCAGGGTAACTCTGGGGCCAACGTCCTGACTTTC.